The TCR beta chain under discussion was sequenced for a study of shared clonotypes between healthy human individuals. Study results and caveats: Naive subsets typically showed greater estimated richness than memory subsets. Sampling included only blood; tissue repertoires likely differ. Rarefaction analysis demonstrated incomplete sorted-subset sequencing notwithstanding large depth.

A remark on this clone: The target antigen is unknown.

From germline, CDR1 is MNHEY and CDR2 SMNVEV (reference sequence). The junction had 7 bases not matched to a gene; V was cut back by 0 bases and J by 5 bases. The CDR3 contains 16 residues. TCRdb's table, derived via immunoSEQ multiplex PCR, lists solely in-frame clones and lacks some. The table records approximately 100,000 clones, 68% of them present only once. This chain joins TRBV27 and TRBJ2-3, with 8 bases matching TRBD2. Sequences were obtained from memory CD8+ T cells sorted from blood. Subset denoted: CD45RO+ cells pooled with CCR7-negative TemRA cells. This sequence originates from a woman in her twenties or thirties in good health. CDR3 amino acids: CASSLSSGSVLDTQYF. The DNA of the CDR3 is TGTGCCAGCAGTTTATCCAGCGGGAGCGTTTTAGATACGCAGTATTTT.